The entry below describes one T cell receptor (beta chain). After extraction with the RNeasy kit, 0.5 to 1 ug of the RNA was reverse transcribed using random hexamers. TCRdb recomputed calls from the immunoSEQ multiplex PCR reads with MiXCR, one row per CDR3 protein. The sample has about 300,000 distinct CDR3 sequences; about 88% are singletons. Trimming removed 5 bases from V and 2 bases from J, with 6 bases in between. This CDR3 is 12 amino acids long. The data stem from a study of CD8 T cells in Susac syndrome. The multiple sclerosis controls were treatment-naive patients with relapsing-remitting disease that was stable or active.

The V gene is TRBV12-3 or TRBV12-4, the J gene TRBJ1-2, with D unclear. Sequencing used CD8+ T cells from PBMCs. The receptor was derived from a human donor with multiple sclerosis. DNA for the CDR3: TGTGCCAGCAGTGGGATGAACTATGGCTACACCTTC. It encodes CASSGMNYGYTF.